Shown below are 4 T cell receptor beta chains from a single sample sequenced in a study of shared clonotypes between healthy human individuals. The assay was immunoSEQ multiplex PCR, and TCRdb's table has in-frame clones only and misses some. The sample gives roughly 2 million clones, 95% of which show up once; approximately 0.13% is in the top ten. Sequencing was carried out using naive CD4+ T cells sorted from blood. Subset noted: CD45RA+ positively selected. The receptors derive from a man aged 18 to 30 in good health.

As concerns this clone: The sample contains more than one DNA sequence encoding this CDR3. The chain joins TRBV4-2 to TRBJ1-5, with D unresolved. Germline V gives CDR1 LGHNA, CDR2 YNFKEQ. CDR3 length: 14 amino acids. Trimming removed 1 base at V and 5 bases at J, with 9 bases between. This CDR3 reads CASSQGDGDQPQHF. The CDR3 DNA is TGTGCCAGCAGCCAAGGAGACGGTGATCAGCCCCAGCATTTT.

The gene calls are TRBV5-4 and TRBJ2-7; TRBD1 aligns across 7 bases. J lost 2 bases, V lost 4 bases, and 9 bases had no gene match. CDR1 and CDR2 (germline): SGHNT, YYREEE (reference sequence). CDR3 length: 15 amino acids. The CDR3, as DNA: TGTGCCAGCAGCAGTGGGACAGAAAGCACCTACGAGCAGTACTTC. It specifies CASSSGTESTYEQYF. The complete variable domain, with remaining parts taken from reference TRBV5-4 and TRBJ2-7, reads ETGVTQSPTHLIKTRGQQVTLRCSSQSGHNTVSWYQQALGQGPQFIFQYYREEENGRGNFPPRFSGLQFPNYSSELNVNALELDDSALYLCASSSGTESTYEQYFGPGTRLTVT.

The V call is TRBV30, the J call TRBJ1-1; a weak D match, TRBD1 (6 bases). Per the germline V gene, CDR1 is GTSNPN and CDR2 is SVGIG (reference sequence). V dropped 4 bases and J dropped 2 bases, with 8 bases sitting between them. This CDR3 has 12 residues. CDR3 amino acids: CAWTGANTEAFF. As DNA, the CDR3 is TGTGCCTGGACAGGGGCCAACACTGAAGCTTTCTTT.

J is TRBJ2-1 and V is TRBV4-3; D may match TRBD1 or TRBD2 (5 bases each). The CDR3 totals 17 residues. The V gene's germline CDR1 is LGHNA and CDR2 YSLEER. Trimming left V 0 bases short and J 6 bases short, with 18 bases between. The DNA of the CDR3 is TGCGCCAGCAGCCAAGATTTCGGGGCTAGTTATGGCAATGAGCAGTTCTTC. It is translated as CASSQDFGASYGNEQFF.